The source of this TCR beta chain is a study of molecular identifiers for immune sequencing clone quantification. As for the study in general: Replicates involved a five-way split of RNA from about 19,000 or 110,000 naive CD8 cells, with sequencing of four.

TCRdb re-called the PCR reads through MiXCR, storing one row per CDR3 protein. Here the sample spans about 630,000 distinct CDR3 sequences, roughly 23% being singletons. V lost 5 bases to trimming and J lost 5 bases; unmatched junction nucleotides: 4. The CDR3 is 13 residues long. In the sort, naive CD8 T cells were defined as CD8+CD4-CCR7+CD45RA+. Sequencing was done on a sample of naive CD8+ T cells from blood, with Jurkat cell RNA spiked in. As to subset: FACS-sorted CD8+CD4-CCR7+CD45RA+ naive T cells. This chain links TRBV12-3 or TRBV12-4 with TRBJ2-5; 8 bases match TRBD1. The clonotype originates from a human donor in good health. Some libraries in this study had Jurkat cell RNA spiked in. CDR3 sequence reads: CASSATGEETQYF. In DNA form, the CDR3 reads TGTGCCAGCAGTGCGACAGGGGAGGAGACCCAGTACTTC.